The 29 T cell receptor beta chains below come from one sample, sequenced in a study of cytomegalovirus exposure and HLA in healthy donors. A multiplex PCR was run with 60 Vbeta primers and 13 Jbeta primers. The method was immunoSEQ multiplex PCR; TCRdb's version includes in-frame clones alone and lacks a portion of them. The sample contains 150,000 to 200,000 clones, about four fifths of which appear only once. Sequenced sample: PBMCs. Every receptor here comes from a man aged 50-59 years in good health and CMV-seropositive.

This clone was picked up a small number of times. The rearrangement uses TRBV6-1 and TRBJ2-3, with 11 bases lining up with TRBD2. There are 16 residues in the CDR3. The V and J ends lost 4 bases and 6 bases, in that order; junction bases with no gene match: 9. Germline assignment: CDR1 MNHNS and CDR2 SASEGT. CDR3 sequence: CASSGLLAGGSDTQYF. In nucleotides, the CDR3 is TGTGCCAGCAGTGGGCTTCTAGCGGGAGGATCCGATACGCAGTATTTT.

This chain joins TRBV14 and TRBJ1-1; D ambiguous. The CDR3 extends over 15 amino acids. V was cut by 1 base and J by 0 bases, with 9 bases left in between. Germline values: CDR1 SGHDN, CDR2 FVKESK. CDR3 DNA: TGTGCCAGCAGCCAAGTAACAGTCATGAACACTGAAGCTTTCTTT. Encoded protein: CASSQVTVMNTEAFF.

This chain uses TRBV5-1 with TRBJ2-7; 8 nucleotides agree with TRBD1. Germline V gives CDR1 SGHRS, CDR2 YFSETQ. The CDR3 is 14 residues long. J lost 3 bases, V lost 1 base, and 3 bases had no gene match. The CDR3, as DNA: TGCGCCAGCAGCTTGAGGGACAGGTACTACGAGCAGTACTTC. It translates to CASSLRDRYYEQYF.

The chain carries TRBV7-8 and TRBJ2-2; TRBD2 agrees at 9 bases. Trimming at V came to 4 bases and at J to 3 bases, leaving 6 bases not matched to a gene. This CDR3 is 16 amino acids long. From germline, CDR1 is SGHVS and CDR2 FQNEAQ. The CDR3 nucleotides read TGTGCCAGCAGCTCCATTTTAGCGGGGGACACCGGGGAGCTGTTTTTT. Its protein product is CASSSILAGDTGELFF. The full variable domain, completed using reference TRBV7-8 and TRBJ2-2, is GAGVSQSPRYKVAKRGQDVALRCDPISGHVSLFWYQQALGQGPEFLTYFQNEAQLDKSGLPSDRFFAERPEGSVSTLKIQRTQQEDSAVYLCASSSILAGDTGELFFGEGSRLTVL.

This clone appeared a single time. The genes are TRBV29-1 and TRBJ2-3; the D gene is possibly TRBD1 (5 bases). Germline V CDR1 and CDR2: SQVTM, ANQGSEA. This CDR3 has 13 residues. V lost 6 bases and J 5 bases, leaving 15 bases between the germline ends. The CDR3 DNA reads TGCAGCGTCCGACAGACATTCAGAGATACGCAGTATTTT. Its protein product is CSVRQTFRDTQYF.

This sequence joins TRBV18 and TRBJ2-5, with D possibly matching TRBD1 (6 bases). With the DNA end fitting TRBJ2-7 better, the J assignment may be wrong. CDR3 size: 13 residues. Germline V gene lookup returns CDR1 KGHSH and CDR2 LQKENI. CDR3 nucleotides: TGTGCCAGCTCATCAGGGGCCGCCTACGAGCAGTACTTC. Encoded protein: CASSSGAAYEQYF.

The V call is TRBV5-1, the J call TRBJ2-7; the D gene is possibly TRBD1 (5 bases). The germline V gene encodes CDR1 SGHRS and CDR2 YFSETQ. With 3 bases removed from V and 5 bases from J, the gap between germline ends came to 15 bases. The CDR3 is 14 amino acids. The CDR3 spells CASSSSRGFDEQYF. The CDR3 nucleotides are TGCGCCAGCAGCTCCTCTAGGGGTTTCGACGAGCAGTACTTC.

This sequence joins TRBV27 and TRBJ1-5; D may be TRBD1 (6 bases). Trimming took 6 bases from V and 0 from J, leaving 18 bases between them. CDR1 MNHEY and CDR2 SMNVEV come from the germline V gene (reference sequence). This CDR3 spans 17 amino acids. CDR3 residues: CASSPGQLLYSNQPQHF. The DNA of the CDR3 is TGTGCCAGCAGCCCCGGACAGCTCCTGTATAGCAATCAGCCCCAGCATTTT.

CDR3 amino acids: CASSYSIGGSNTEAFF. The CDR3 nucleotides are TGTGCCAGCAGTTACTCGATCGGGGGATCGAACACTGAAGCTTTCTTT. The chain couples TRBV6-5 to TRBJ1-1; possible D gene TRBD1, 5 bases. Germline V lookup: CDR1 MNHEY, CDR2 SVGAGI. This CDR3 spans 16 amino acids. Deletions cut 0 bases from V and 1 base from J, with 12 bases between.

The CDR3 sequence: CASSLAGQRTEAFF. The DNA for the CDR3 is TGCGCCAGCAGCTTGGCCGGTCAGAGGACTGAAGCTTTCTTT. The chain couples TRBV5-1 to TRBJ1-1; D gene uncertain. Looked up from germline, CDR1 is SGHRS and CDR2 is YFSETQ. The V end was cut by 0 bases, the J end by 5 bases, with 11 bases between. This CDR3 region has 14 residues.

On this clone: This specimen includes other DNA sequences encoding the same CDR3. V and J are TRBV5-1 and TRBJ2-3; 11 bases line up with TRBD2. This CDR3 has 16 residues. CDR1 and CDR2 (germline): SGHRS, YFSETQ. After removal of 4 bases from V and 0 bases from J, the junction contained 4 bases not matched to a gene. This CDR3 is CASSPGTSGSTDTQYF. CDR3 nucleotide sequence: TGCGCCAGCAGCCCCGGGACTAGCGGTAGCACAGATACGCAGTATTTT.

The rearrangement links TRBV4-1 to TRBJ2-7; 11 positions match TRBD2. Germline CDR1 is MGHRA and CDR2 is YSYEKL. The CDR3 contains 16 residues. Trimming removed 3 bases from V and 9 bases from J; junction bases left unmatched: 13. The CDR3 here is CASSHRTSGPPGGQYF. CDR3 nucleotide sequence: TGCGCCAGCAGCCACCGGACTAGCGGGCCCCCGGGTGGGCAGTACTTC.

The CDR3 protein is CASSTAGLTYNEQFF. The CDR3 bases are TGTGCCAGTAGTACAGCGGGATTAACCTACAATGAGCAGTTCTTC. The J gene is TRBJ2-1, the V gene TRBV19, with TRBD2 matching over 7 bases. Per the germline V gene, CDR1 is LNHDA and CDR2 is SQIVND (reference sequence). Germline trimming cut 4 bases from V and 2 bases from J; bases unmatched to any gene: 5. The CDR3 is 15 residues long.

The rearrangement joins TRBV30 to TRBJ2-6; no reliable D call. Germline-derived CDR1 and CDR2 are GTSNPN and SVGIG (reference sequence). V gave up 8 bases and J gave up 0 bases, with 11 bases separating them. The CDR3 has 14 residues. The CDR3 reads CATNVFSGANVLTF. For the CDR3, the DNA is TGTGCCACAAATGTGTTCTCTGGGGCCAACGTCCTGACTTTC.

The chain uses TRBV10-3 and TRBJ2-5, with D unclear. The J call may be faulty, since TRBJ2-7 better matches the DNA end. Looked up from germline, CDR1 is ENHRY and CDR2 is SYGVKD. The CDR3 length is 12 residues. The CDR3 DNA reads TGTGCCATCAGTGAGTCCTCCCTCGAGCAGTACTTC. Amino acid sequence: CAISESSLEQYF.

This chain connects TRBV10-2 to TRBJ2-1, with 14 bases matching TRBD2. Trimming removed 6 bases from V and 9 bases from J; junction bases left unmatched: 4. Germline V gives CDR1 WSHSY, CDR2 SAAADI. This CDR3 comprises 14 residues. CDR3: CASSTGTSGGEQFF. The CDR3 bases are TGCGCCAGCAGCACCGGGACTAGCGGGGGTGAGCAGTTCTTC.

The chain joins TRBV6-5 to TRBJ1-2; a possible D gene is TRBD1 (5 bases). The CDR3 consists of 12 residues. Germline V lookup: CDR1 MNHEY, CDR2 SVGAGI. The ends were cut back, 2 bases at V and 4 bases at J, with 5 bases in the middle. The CDR3, as DNA: TGTGCCAGCAGTTACAGGGGCTATGGCTACACCTTC. It specifies CASSYRGYGYTF.

The chain carries TRBV2 and TRBJ1-6; 12 nucleotides align to TRBD1. CDR1 and CDR2 from the germline V gene are SNHLY and FYNNEI. The CDR3 spans 18 residues. Trimming took 0 bases from V and 9 from J; bases not matched to a gene: 9. Here the CDR3 reads CASSEALAGQGASSPLHF. The CDR3 DNA reads as TGTGCCAGCAGTGAAGCATTGGCGGGACAGGGGGCGAGTTCACCCCTCCACTTT.

The sample holds a few counts of this clone. V is TRBV5-1 and J is TRBJ2-2, with TRBD2 matching 8 bases. The CDR3 totals 17 residues. Germline trimming cut 1 base from V and 4 bases from J; bases unmatched to any gene: 9. Germline V gene sequence: CDR1 SGHRS, CDR2 YFSETQ. The CDR3 DNA sequence: TGCGCCAGCAGCTTGAATAGCGGGACTATGGGCACCGGGGAGCTGTTTTTT. As protein: CASSLNSGTMGTGELFF.

The gene calls are TRBV28 and TRBJ2-5; D may be TRBD2 (6 bases). Looked up from germline, CDR1 is MDHEN and CDR2 is SYDVKM. The CDR3 contains 16 residues. Trimming took 4 bases from V and 5 from J, leaving 20 bases between them. The CDR3 reads CASSSRLGGVGETQYF. CDR3 bases: TGTGCCAGCAGTTCCCGGCTGGGGGGAGTAGGCGAGACCCAGTACTTC.

This chain joins TRBV4-1 and TRBJ2-7; the match to TRBD2 covers 9 bases. Germline V gives CDR1 MGHRA, CDR2 YSYEKL. With 1 base clipped from V and 7 bases from J, the junction kept 8 bases outside the gene matches. The CDR3 extends over 15 amino acids. CDR3 DNA: TGCGCCAGCAGCCAAGCGGAGGGACTAGCCGGGGAGCAGTACTTC. It specifies CASSQAEGLAGEQYF.

This clone has more than one count but fewer than ten. V usage is TRBV2 and J usage is TRBJ1-1, with TRBD1 matching 7 bases. Germline V CDR1 and CDR2: SNHLY, FYNNEI. This CDR3 spans 14 amino acids. The V gene end was trimmed by 6 bases and the J gene end by 4 bases; junction bases not matched to a gene: 8. The CDR3 DNA follows: TGTGCCAGCAGAATAGGGACAGCGGCCACTGAAGCTTTCTTT. Protein: CASRIGTAATEAFF.

This CDR3 is CASSERASGGTDTQYF. CDR3 nucleotide sequence: TGTGCCAGCAGCGAGAGGGCTAGCGGGGGTACAGATACGCAGTATTTT. The chain has TRBV7-9 and TRBJ2-3; 10 nucleotides match TRBD2. There are 16 residues in the CDR3. Losses at the gene ends were 5 bases for V and 3 bases for J; bases not matched to a gene: 8. The V gene's germline CDR1 is SEHNR and CDR2 FQNEAQ (reference sequence).

This rearrangement joins TRBV28 to TRBJ2-1, with D perhaps matching TRBD2 (7 bases). The CDR3 is made up of 15 amino acids. Germline V gene sequence: CDR1 MDHEN, CDR2 SYDVKM. V gave up 2 bases and J gave up 8 bases, with 16 bases separating them. Here the CDR3 reads CASSLIGGRGDEQFF. The CDR3 DNA reads as TGTGCCAGCAGTTTAATCGGGGGGCGCGGAGATGAGCAGTTCTTC.

This chain uses TRBV6-1 with TRBJ2-7, with D unclear. Trimming took 7 bases from V and 5 from J, leaving 15 bases between them. The V gene's germline CDR1 is MNHNS and CDR2 SASEGT. The CDR3 is made up of 13 amino acids. In DNA, the CDR3 is TGTGCCAGCAAAGCCCCCTGGGCTGACGAGCAGTACTTC. Its translation is CASKAPWADEQYF.

The V call is TRBV10-3, the J call TRBJ2-3; 12 positions agree with TRBD2. The CDR3 is 21 residues long. Unmatched junction bases numbered 13, after V lost 0 bases and J lost 0 bases. From germline, CDR1 is ENHRY and CDR2 SYGVKD. Written as DNA, the CDR3 is TGTGCCATCAGTGAGTCCAGGGCTAGCGGGAGGGGCCCATCTAGCACAGATACGCAGTATTTT. Its translation is CAISESRASGRGPSSTDTQYF.

This rearrangement joins TRBV7-6 to TRBJ1-2; a weak D match, TRBD1 (5 bases). The CDR3 has 15 residues. From germline, CDR1 is SGHVS and CDR2 FNYEAQ. Trimming took 8 bases from V and 0 from J, leaving 16 bases between them. The CDR3 protein is CASRPGRGPNYGYTF. The CDR3 region has the DNA TGTGCCAGCCGACCGGGGAGGGGCCCTAACTATGGCTACACCTTC.

The chain employs TRBV5-1 and TRBJ1-2; TRBD1 matches 7 bases. The CDR3 loop spans 17 amino acids. Germline loops: CDR1 SGHRS, CDR2 YFSETQ. J lost 1 base, V lost 4 bases, and 13 bases had no gene match. CDR3 sequence: CASSDVTGTVFNYGYTF. Written as DNA, the CDR3 is TGCGCCAGCAGCGACGTGACCGGGACAGTTTTTAACTATGGCTACACCTTC.

V usage is TRBV9 and J usage is TRBJ1-2; 9 positions agree with TRBD1. This CDR3 comprises 14 residues. The V and J ends lost 2 bases and 5 bases, in that order; junction bases with no gene match: 4. CDR1 SGDLS and CDR2 YYNGEE come from the germline V gene. CDR3 sequence: CASSVAGQGYGYTF. CDR3 DNA sequence: TGTGCCAGCAGCGTGGCGGGACAGGGTTATGGCTACACCTTC.